Each of the 23 T cell receptor beta chains below was sequenced from the same sample in a study of shared clonotypes between healthy human individuals. The table came from immunoSEQ multiplex PCR; TCRdb's copy has only in-frame clones and leaves some out. Among some 2,100,000 clones listed, approximately 96% were seen once. What was sequenced was naive CD4+ T cells sorted from blood. Stated subset: CD45RA+ positively selected. The receptors were gathered from a man in his late teens or twenties in good health.

The J gene is TRBJ2-2, the V gene TRBV7-9, with TRBD2 as a possible D gene (5 bases). Germline CDR1 is SEHNR and CDR2 is FQNEAQ (reference sequence). V lost 5 bases, J lost 2 bases, and 12 bases lay in between. This CDR3 is built from 15 residues. In DNA form, the CDR3 reads TGTGCCAGCAGCCCCCGGACGGGAAACACCGGGGAGCTGTTTTTT. Residues: CASSPRTGNTGELFF.

The chain links TRBV19 to TRBJ2-4, with 7 bases lining up with TRBD1. J gave up 7 bases and V 5 bases, and 14 bases lay outside the gene matches. This CDR3 is built from 16 residues. Germline CDR1 reads LNHDA; CDR2 reads SQIVND (reference sequence). The CDR3, as DNA: TGTGCCAGTAGTTTAACCGGGACAGCAAACAGGAACATTCAGTACTTC. This sequence encodes CASSLTGTANRNIQYF.

The gene calls are TRBV28 and TRBJ1-2; D might be TRBD1 (5 bases). The CDR3 totals 13 residues. Germline CDR1 and CDR2: MDHEN and SYDVKM. Trimming took 4 bases from V and 4 from J, leaving 10 bases between them. CDR3 protein: CASSWGVGYGYTF. CDR3 DNA: TGTGCCAGCAGTTGGGGGGTCGGCTATGGCTACACCTTC.

This clone appeared a few times. This sample also contains other DNA sequences that code for the same CDR3. This chain links TRBV2 with TRBJ1-2; D is uncertain. The V gene's germline CDR1 is SNHLY and CDR2 FYNNEI. CDR3 length: 11 residues. V was pared by 0 bases and J by 8 bases, with 4 bases between. CDR3 amino acids: CASSEALGYTF. In DNA form, the CDR3 reads TGTGCCAGCAGTGAAGCCCTAGGCTACACCTTC.

The chain joins TRBV11-2 to TRBJ1-2; 11 bases align to TRBD1. This CDR3 is built from 16 residues. Looked up from germline, CDR1 is SGHAT and CDR2 is FQNNGV. V trimming: 6 bases; J trimming: 2 bases; junction bases outside the gene matches: 8. CDR3 in amino acids: CASRNNRDRGNYGYTF. The DNA of the CDR3 is TGTGCCAGCAGAAATAACCGGGACAGGGGGAACTATGGCTACACCTTC.

This clone was seen only once. This chain connects TRBV15 to TRBJ1-2; 7 bases agree with TRBD1. This CDR3 spans 14 amino acids. Germline CDR1 is LNHNV and CDR2 is YYDKDF (reference sequence). Losses at the gene ends were 5 bases for V and 1 base for J; bases not matched to a gene: 4. This CDR3 is CATSQHRGNYGYTF. CDR3 DNA: TGTGCCACCAGCCAACACAGGGGTAACTATGGCTACACCTTC.

The chain uses TRBV25-1 and TRBJ1-1; the match to TRBD1 covers 8 bases. The CDR3 totals 14 residues. V lost 3 bases, J lost 4 bases, and 4 bases stayed unmatched. CDR1 and CDR2 (germline): MGHDK, SYGVNS. CDR3 loop: CASSDWTGPTEAFF. CDR3 in DNA: TGTGCCAGCAGTGACTGGACAGGGCCCACTGAAGCTTTCTTT.

With respect to this clone: The identical CDR3 is also encoded by other nucleotide sequences in the sample. J is TRBJ1-1 and V is TRBV18; D possibly corresponds to TRBD1 (5 bases). V gave up 2 bases and J gave up 5 bases, with 12 bases separating them. Germline CDR1 is KGHSH and CDR2 is LQKENI. This CDR3 is built from 14 residues. As DNA, the CDR3 is TGTGCCAGCTCACCAACGGGGGGAGGGACTGAAGCTTTCTTT. Translated: CASSPTGGGTEAFF.

About this clone itself: This sample includes further DNA sequences coding for the same CDR3. J is TRBJ2-7 and V is TRBV7-2; D might be TRBD2 (6 bases). V was shortened by 1 base and J by 3 bases, with 13 bases between the two germline ends. CDR3 length: 15 amino acids. Germline V gene data show CDR1 as SGHTA and CDR2 as FQGNSA. As DNA, the CDR3 is TGTGCCAGCAGCTTAGGGGGACTGGCTAGCTACGAGCAGTACTTC. The encoded protein is CASSLGGLASYEQYF.

The genes are TRBV5-1 and TRBJ2-1; 9 bases agree with TRBD2. Germline CDR1 and CDR2: SGHRS and YFSETQ. Trimming at V came to 7 bases and at J to 2 bases, leaving 13 bases not matched to a gene. The CDR3 contains 17 residues. The CDR3 protein is CASGIAGETGPYNEQFF. In DNA form, the CDR3 reads TGCGCCAGCGGAATAGCGGGAGAAACGGGACCCTACAATGAGCAGTTCTTC.

The rearrangement links TRBV29-1 to TRBJ1-2; D gene unclear. With 6 bases removed from V and 4 bases from J, the gap between germline ends came to 12 bases. The CDR3 has 12 amino acids. CDR1 SQVTM and CDR2 ANQGSEA come from the germline V gene. The DNA of the CDR3 is TGCAGCGTCGAAAAGACTACCTATGGCTACACCTTC. This encodes CSVEKTTYGYTF. Full variable domain (outside the CDR3, taken from reference TRBV29-1 and TRBJ1-2): SAVISQKPSRDICQRGTSLTIQCQVDSQVTMMFWYRQQPGQSLTLIATANQGSEATYESGFVIDKFPISRPNLTFSTLTVSNMSPEDSSIYLCSVEKTTYGYTFGSGTRLTVV.

The gene calls are TRBV2 and TRBJ2-4; D gene ambiguous. Trimming left V 8 bases short and J 5 bases short, with 7 bases between. The CDR3 runs to 11 residues. Germline V gives CDR1 SNHLY, CDR2 FYNNEI. This chain's CDR3 is CASRVENIQYF. For the CDR3, the DNA is TGTGCCAGCCGGGTAGAAAACATTCAGTACTTC.

The V gene is TRBV19, the J gene TRBJ1-1; D uncertain. Deletions cut 5 bases from V and 0 bases from J, with 7 bases between. This CDR3 is 13 amino acids long. Germline V lookup: CDR1 LNHDA, CDR2 SQIVND (reference sequence). The CDR3: CASSAAVNTEAFF. In DNA, the CDR3 is TGTGCCAGTAGTGCGGCAGTGAACACTGAAGCTTTCTTT.

The chain has TRBV7-2 and TRBJ2-5; 12 bases are shared with TRBD2. The V segment lost 4 bases and the J segment 2 bases; nucleotides outside the gene matches: 5. This CDR3 region has 16 residues. Germline V CDR1 and CDR2: SGHTA, FQGNSA. As DNA, the CDR3 is TGTGCCAGCAGCTCCAGACTAGCGGGGGCGCAAGAGACCCAGTACTTC. Its translation: CASSSRLAGAQETQYF.

The V and J genes are TRBV27 and TRBJ2-2; 7 nucleotides line up with TRBD1. Germline V gives CDR1 MNHEY, CDR2 SMNVEV (reference sequence). V lost 5 bases, J lost 4 bases, and 7 bases stayed unmatched. This CDR3 is built from 15 residues. The CDR3 protein is CASSKQGRGTGELFF. In DNA form, the CDR3 reads TGTGCCAGCAGTAAACAGGGGAGAGGCACCGGGGAGCTGTTTTTT.

In this sample, this clone turned up once. V gene TRBV5-1 combines with J gene TRBJ2-1, with 14 bases lining up with TRBD2. V was pared by 4 bases and J by 6 bases, with 12 bases of the junction left unmatched. Germline CDR1 SGHRS, CDR2 YFSETQ. The CDR3 is made up of 18 amino acids. As DNA, the CDR3 is TGCGCCAGCAGCCCGAACCAACTGGGGACTAGCGGGGGCAATGAGCAGTTCTTC. Translated, it gives CASSPNQLGTSGGNEQFF.

This clone came up once. The J gene is TRBJ2-7, the V gene TRBV6-1; D gene ambiguous. V lost 4 bases and J lost 0, with 7 bases in between. CDR1 MNHNS and CDR2 SASEGT come from the germline V gene. The CDR3 length is 13 residues. CDR3 residues: CASSVGLSYEQYF. The CDR3 region has the DNA TGTGCCAGCAGTGTGGGTCTCTCCTACGAGCAGTACTTC.

To note about this clone: The same CDR3 is also encoded by other DNA sequences in this sample. J is TRBJ2-2 and V is TRBV5-6; D unresolved. V shed 0 bases and J shed 1 base, with 7 bases lying between them. The CDR3 extends over 15 amino acids. From germline, CDR1 is SGHDT and CDR2 YYEEEE. The CDR3, as DNA: TGTGCCAGCAGCTTGGGGCAGGTGAACACCGGGGAGCTGTTTTTT. Protein: CASSLGQVNTGELFF.

The V and J genes are TRBV6-5 and TRBJ2-7; the match to TRBD2 covers 16 bases. Trimming cost V 10 bases and J 5 bases; bases outside gene matches: 5. Germline lookup yields CDR1 MNHEY and CDR2 SVGAGI. The length of the CDR3 is 14 residues. The DNA for the CDR3 is TGTGCCACCGGGACTAGCGGGAGGGAAAACGAGCAGTACTTC. Protein sequence: CATGTSGRENEQYF.

The V gene is TRBV5-1, the J gene TRBJ2-6, with a possible D match to TRBD2 (5 bases). The CDR3 length is 15 residues. The germline gives CDR1 SGHRS, CDR2 YFSETQ. Trimming shortened V by 5 bases and J by 0 bases, and 9 bases separated the two germline ends. CDR3 residues: CASSLARSGANVLTF. The DNA of the CDR3 is TGCGCCAGCAGTCTAGCCCGCTCTGGGGCCAACGTCCTGACTTTC.

V usage is TRBV7-2 and J usage is TRBJ1-2; maybe TRBD1 (5 bases). CDR3 size: 14 residues. Germline CDR1 is SGHTA and CDR2 is FQGNSA. V was clipped by 5 bases and J by 0 bases, with 10 bases between them. The CDR3 DNA reads as TGTGCCAGCAGCCTAAAACAGGCTAACTATGGCTACACCTTC. Translated, it gives CASSLKQANYGYTF.

The V gene is TRBV28, the J gene TRBJ1-2; weak D call: TRBD1 (6 bases). Trimming removed 8 bases at V and 8 bases at J, with 12 bases between. This CDR3 has 11 amino acids. CDR1 is MDHEN, CDR2 SYDVKM, per germline. The CDR3 reads CASGGRRGYTF. In DNA form, the CDR3 reads TGTGCCAGCGGGGGGCGGCGGGGCTACACCTTC.

The chain has TRBV15 and TRBJ2-7; tentative D call: TRBD2 (6 bases). V lost 3 bases, J lost 7 bases, and 13 bases lay in between. The CDR3 totals 13 residues. Germline V gene lookup returns CDR1 LNHNV and CDR2 YYDKDF (reference sequence). This CDR3 reads CATSRGSGEEQYF. The CDR3, as DNA: TGTGCCACCAGCAGGGGGTCGGGGGAGGAGCAGTACTTC. Using reference TRBV15 and TRBJ2-7 for the parts outside the CDR3, the full variable domain is DAMVIQNPRYQVTQFGKPVTLSCSQTLNHNVMYWYQQKSSQAPKLLFHYYDKDFNNEADTPDNFQSRRPNTSFCFLDIRSPGLGDTAMYLCATSRGSGEEQYFGPGTRLTVT.